These 8 T cell receptor beta chains share one sample of origin, sequenced in a study of prognosis after radiotherapy for stage I lung cancer. Two-round multiplex PCR, the amplification method, yielded TCR beta CDR3 from genomic DNA. Individual primers that were specific to each TRBV and TRBJ gene served in first-round PCR. MiXCR was run by TCRdb on the multiplex PCR reads, yielding one entry per CDR3 protein. There are some 15,000 distinct CDR3 sequences in the sample; 28% occur only once, and 11% lies in the top ten. The sequenced sample was PBMCs, obtained before or after stereotactic body radiation therapy (not recorded which). The origin of the receptors is a donor aged 50 or older with non-small cell lung cancer.

A word on this clonotype: A far larger clone is one base from this, pointing to a likely read error. The rearrangement uses TRBV6-4 and TRBJ1-2; 8 positions match TRBD1. With 6 bases clipped from V and 2 bases from J, the junction kept 11 bases outside the gene matches. This CDR3 contains 16 residues. CDR1 is MRHNA, CDR2 SNTAGT, per germline. The CDR3 DNA reads TGTGCCAGCAGACTCTCCGGGACAGGACCCAACTATGGCTACACCTTC. It is translated as CASRLSGTGPNYGYTF.

The CDR3 coding sequence is TGTGCCAGCAGCCAAGATACGGCAGGGCGTTCTGAGACCCAGTACTTC. It specifies CASSQDTAGRSETQYF. The chain couples TRBV3-1 to TRBJ2-5, with TRBD1 as a possible D gene (5 bases). Trimming took off 0 bases at V and 5 bases at J, with 16 bases between the two ends. Germline V CDR1 and CDR2: LGHDT, YNNKEL (reference sequence). The CDR3 has 16 amino acids.

By sample share, this clonotype is medium-sized (0.01 to 0.1%). The chain recombines TRBV20-1 with TRBJ2-3; no firm D call. The CDR3 sequence is 13 residues long. Germline V CDR1 and CDR2: DFQATT, SNEGSKA (reference sequence). CDR3 in DNA: TGCAGCCGGGTAGGCTCTCACACAGATACGCAGTATTTT. Residues: CSRVGSHTDTQYF.

This clonotype was found many times. The J gene is TRBJ2-7, the V gene TRBV20-1; D could derive from TRBD1 or TRBD2 (5 bases each). The CDR3 covers 13 residues. CDR1 DFQATT and CDR2 SNEGSKA come from the germline V gene (reference sequence). With 8 bases removed from V and 1 base from J, the gap between germline ends came to 15 bases. The CDR3 bases are TGCAGTACCGACCGGGACCAATCCTACGAGCAGTACTTC. Translating gives CSTDRDQSYEQYF.

J is TRBJ2-3 and V is TRBV27; TRBD2 aligns across 10 bases. The CDR3 runs 16 residues. CDR1 and CDR2 (germline): MNHEY, SMNVEV (reference sequence). V was clipped by 8 bases and J by 4 bases; unmatched bases: 12. The CDR3 bases are TGTGCCAGCGCCTCCCGACTAGCGGGTCCAGCAGATACGCAGTATTTT. This sequence encodes CASASRLAGPADTQYF.

This clonotype appeared many times. This chain links TRBV5-6 with TRBJ2-7; either TRBD1 or TRBD2 may supply D (5 bases each). There are 13 residues in the CDR3. Germline CDR1 SGHDT, CDR2 YYEEEE. Trimming pared 1 base from V and 6 bases from J, leaving 11 bases between. This CDR3 reads CASSLNRGGEQYF. In DNA, the CDR3 is TGTGCCAGCAGCTTGAATCGGGGCGGCGAGCAGTACTTC.

On this clonotype itself: This likely came from a read error, as a far larger clone is one base away. The chain uses TRBV6-4 and TRBJ1-1, with TRBD1 identical over 7 bases. The CDR3 runs 14 residues. V was clipped by 10 bases and J by 2 bases; unmatched bases: 10. CDR1 MRHNA and CDR2 SNTAGT come from the germline V gene. Written as DNA, the CDR3 is TGTGCCAACAGGGGTGACAGGCTAAACACTGAAGCTTTCTTT. This translates into CANRGDRLNTEAFF.

This clonotype was counted ten times or more. The chain joins TRBV14 to TRBJ2-7, with D tentatively TRBD1 or TRBD2 (5 bases each). This CDR3 is 14 amino acids long. The germline V and J ends were trimmed by 2 bases and 2 bases, with 10 bases remaining between them. Germline lookup yields CDR1 SGHDN and CDR2 FVKESK. The DNA for the CDR3 is TGTGCCAGCAGCCAATGGGACGGACCCTACGAGCAGTACTTC. Amino acid sequence: CASSQWDGPYEQYF.